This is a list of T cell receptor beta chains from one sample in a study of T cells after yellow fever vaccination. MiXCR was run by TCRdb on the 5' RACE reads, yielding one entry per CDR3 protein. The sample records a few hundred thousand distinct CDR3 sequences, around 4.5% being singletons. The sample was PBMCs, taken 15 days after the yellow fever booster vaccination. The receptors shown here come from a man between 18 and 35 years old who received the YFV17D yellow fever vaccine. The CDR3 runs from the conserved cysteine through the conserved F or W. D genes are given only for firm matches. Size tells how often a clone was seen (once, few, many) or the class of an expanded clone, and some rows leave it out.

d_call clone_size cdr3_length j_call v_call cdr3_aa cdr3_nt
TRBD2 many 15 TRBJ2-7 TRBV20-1 CSARAGTSLVYEQYF TGCAGTGCTAGAGCGGGGACTAGTCTCGTCTACGAGCAGTACTTC
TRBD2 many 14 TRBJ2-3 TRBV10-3 CAISDSGRPDTQYF TGTGCCATCAGTGATAGCGGGAGGCCAGATACGCAGTATTTT
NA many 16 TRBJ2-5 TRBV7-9 CASSLPGQTYQETQYF TGTGCCAGCAGTCTTCCGGGACAAACGTACCAAGAGACCCAGTACTTC
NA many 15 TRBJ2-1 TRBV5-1 CASSLVAGPENEQFF TGCGCCAGCAGCTTGGTGGCGGGGCCAGAAAATGAGCAGTTCTTC
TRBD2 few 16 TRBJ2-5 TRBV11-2 CASSRGTSGPKETQYF TGTGCCAGCAGCCGAGGGACTAGCGGGCCCAAAGAGACCCAGTACTTC
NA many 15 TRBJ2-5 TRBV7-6 CASSLDGGGQETQYF TGTGCCAGCAGCTTAGATGGAGGTGGGCAAGAGACCCAGTACTTC
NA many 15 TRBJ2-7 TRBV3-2 CASSSPGGVTYEQYF TGTGCCAGCAGCTCCCCGGGGGGTGTTACCTACGAGCAGTACTTC
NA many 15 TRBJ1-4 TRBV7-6 CASSLRPATNEKLFF TGTGCCAGCAGCTTAAGACCGGCAACTAATGAAAAACTGTTTTTT
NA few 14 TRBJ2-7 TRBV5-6 CASSLELTAYEQYF TGTGCCAGCAGCTTGGAACTCACCGCCTACGAGCAGTACTTC
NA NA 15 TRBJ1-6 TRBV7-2 CASSLGRGGDSPLHF TGTGCCAGCAGCTTAGGGCGAGGGGGTGATTCACCCCTCCACTTT
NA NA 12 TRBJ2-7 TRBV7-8 CASSATGYEQYF TGTGCCAGCAGCGCAACTGGTTACGAGCAGTACTTC
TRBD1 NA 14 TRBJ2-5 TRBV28 CASSRTGNLQTQYF TGTGCCAGCAGTAGGACAGGGAATCTACAGACCCAGTACTTC
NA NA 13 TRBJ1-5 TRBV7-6 CASSWGHNQPQHF TGTGCCAGCAGCTGGGGACACAATCAGCCCCAGCATTTT
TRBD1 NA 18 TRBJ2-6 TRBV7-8 CASSLMGQGPSGANVLTF TGTGCCAGCAGCTTAATGGGACAGGGGCCCTCTGGGGCCAACGTCCTGACTTTC
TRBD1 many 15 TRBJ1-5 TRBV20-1 CSASRMSTGTGPQHF TGCAGTGCTAGCCGAATGTCGACAGGGACAGGGCCCCAGCATTTT
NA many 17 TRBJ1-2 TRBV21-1 CASSKALRPEKNYGYTF TGTGCCAGCAGCAAAGCGCTGAGACCCGAGAAAAACTATGGCTACACCTTC
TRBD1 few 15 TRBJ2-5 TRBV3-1 CASRDWDRRRETQYF TGTGCCAGCAGGGATTGGGACAGGCGTAGAGAGACCCAGTACTTC
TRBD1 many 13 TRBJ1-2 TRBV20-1 CSASKQGARGYTF TGCAGTGCTAGTAAACAGGGGGCGCGCGGCTACACCTTC
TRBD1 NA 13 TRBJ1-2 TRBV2 CASSLGQDRGYTF TGTGCCAGCAGCCTAGGACAGGATCGTGGCTACACCTTC
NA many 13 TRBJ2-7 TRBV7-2 CASSPNRDQGQYF TGTGCCAGCAGCCCCAACCGGGACCAGGGGCAGTACTTC
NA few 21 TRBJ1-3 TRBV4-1 CASSQDSGEYFLGVSGNTIYF TGCGCCAGCAGCCAAGATTCCGGGGAATATTTTCTTGGGGTCTCTGGAAACACCATATATTTT
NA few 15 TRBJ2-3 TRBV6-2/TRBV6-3 CASSLRDSSTDTQYF TGTGCCAGCAGTTTGAGGGATTCTAGCACAGATACGCAGTATTTT
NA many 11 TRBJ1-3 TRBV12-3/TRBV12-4 CASKIEVSIYF TGTGCCAGCAAGATCGAAGTCTCCATATATTTT
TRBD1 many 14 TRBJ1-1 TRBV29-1 CSVVDTGVLPEAFF TGCAGCGTTGTTGACACAGGGGTCCTCCCTGAAGCTTTCTTT
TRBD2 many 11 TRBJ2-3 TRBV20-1 CSARGGGTQYF TGCAGTGCTAGAGGGGGGGGTACGCAGTATTTT
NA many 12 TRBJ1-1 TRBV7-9 CASSFTGVEAFF TGTGCCAGCAGCTTTACCGGGGTTGAAGCTTTCTTT
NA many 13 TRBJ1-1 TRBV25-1 CASRRQGGTEAFF TGTGCCAGCAGAAGGCAGGGAGGGACTGAAGCTTTCTTT
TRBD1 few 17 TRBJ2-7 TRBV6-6 CASSSGKIGQERYEQYF TGTGCCAGCAGTTCTGGCAAAATCGGACAGGAACGCTACGAGCAGTACTTC
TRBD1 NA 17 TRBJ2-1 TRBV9 CASSSPAGGFTHNEQFF TGTGCCAGCAGCTCCCCGGCAGGGGGCTTTACCCACAATGAGCAGTTCTTC
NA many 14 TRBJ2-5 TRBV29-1 CSVPPLQGRETQYF TGCAGCGTTCCTCCCCTTCAGGGTAGGGAGACCCAGTACTTC
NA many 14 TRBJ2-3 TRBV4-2 CASSQETSTDTQYF TGTGCCAGCAGCCAAGAGACTTCCACAGATACGCAGTATTTT
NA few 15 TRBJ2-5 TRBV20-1 CSARDAGRTWGTQYF TGCAGTGCTAGAGATGCCGGGCGGACCTGGGGGACCCAGTACTTC
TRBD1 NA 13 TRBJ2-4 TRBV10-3 CAIRAGTDGIQYF TGTGCCATCAGGGCCGGGACAGATGGCATTCAGTACTTC
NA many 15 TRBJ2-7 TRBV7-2 CASSYQSLGSYEQYF TGTGCCAGCAGCTACCAGTCCCTTGGCTCCTACGAGCAGTACTTC
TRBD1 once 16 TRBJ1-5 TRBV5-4 CASSLTGTGAEQPQHF TGTGCCAGCAGCCTAACCGGGACAGGGGCCGAGCAGCCCCAGCATTTT
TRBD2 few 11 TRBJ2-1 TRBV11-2 CASSPSGEQFF TGTGCCAGCAGCCCTAGCGGAGAGCAGTTCTTC
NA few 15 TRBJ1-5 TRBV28 CASSSYGGHNQPQHF TGTGCCAGCAGTTCCTACGGGGGACACAATCAGCCCCAGCATTTT
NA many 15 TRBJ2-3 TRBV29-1 CSVVRAPRSADTQYF TGCAGCGTTGTTAGGGCGCCCCGAAGCGCAGATACGCAGTATTTT
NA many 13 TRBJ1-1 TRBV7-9 CASSAHDPLGAFF TGTGCCAGCAGCGCTCACGACCCTTTGGGGGCTTTCTTT
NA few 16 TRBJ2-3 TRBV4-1 CASSQVGWGAEDTQYF TGCGCCAGCAGCCAAGTAGGGTGGGGGGCGGAAGATACGCAGTATTTT
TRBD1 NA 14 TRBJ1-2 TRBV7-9 CASSLGDRGLGYTF TGTGCCAGCAGCTTAGGGGACAGGGGGCTTGGCTACACCTTC
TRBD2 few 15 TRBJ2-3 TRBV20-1 CSARYLRGGLDTQYF TGCAGTGCTAGGTACTTGCGGGGGGGCCTAGATACGCAGTATTTT
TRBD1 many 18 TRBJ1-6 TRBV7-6 CASSSGPQGGGSNSPLHF TGTGCCAGCAGCTCGGGCCCCCAGGGGGGGGGAAGTAATTCACCCCTCCACTTT
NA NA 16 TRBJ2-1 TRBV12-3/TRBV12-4 CASSPGGGGSYNEQFF TGTGCCAGCAGTCCGGGGGGAGGGGGATCCTACAATGAGCAGTTCTTC
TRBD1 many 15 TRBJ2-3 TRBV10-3 CAIQAGTGGTDTQYF TGTGCCATCCAGGCCGGGACAGGGGGCACAGATACGCAGTATTTT